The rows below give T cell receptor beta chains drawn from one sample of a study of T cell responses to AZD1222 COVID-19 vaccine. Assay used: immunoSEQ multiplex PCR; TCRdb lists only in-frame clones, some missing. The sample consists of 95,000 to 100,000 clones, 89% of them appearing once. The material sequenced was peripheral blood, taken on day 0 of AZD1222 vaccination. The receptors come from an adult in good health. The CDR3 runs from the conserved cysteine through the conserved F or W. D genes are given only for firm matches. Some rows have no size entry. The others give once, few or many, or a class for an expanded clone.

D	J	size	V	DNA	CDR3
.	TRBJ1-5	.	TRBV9	TGTGCCAGCAGCCGAGGGTCTTTCCGCAATCAGCCCCAGCATTTT	CASSRGSFRNQPQHF
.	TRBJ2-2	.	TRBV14	TGTGCCAGCAGCCAAGATCTGGGCGGGGAGCTGTTTTTT	CASSQDLGGELFF
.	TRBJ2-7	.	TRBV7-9	TGTGCCAGCAGCTTAGTTCACGAGCAGTACTTC	CASSLVHEQYF
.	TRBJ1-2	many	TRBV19	TGTGCCAGTATTGAGAGGGGCGCGAATGGCTACACCTTC	CASIERGANGYTF
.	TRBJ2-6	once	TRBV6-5	TGTGCCAGCAGTTACTCAGGGGGTGCTGGGGCCAACGTCCTGACTTTC	CASSYSGGAGANVLTF
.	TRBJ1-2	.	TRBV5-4	TGTGCCAGCAGACGCGAGACGGATGACTATGGCTACACCTTC	CASRRETDDYGYTF
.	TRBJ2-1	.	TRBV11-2	TGTGCCAGCAGCCCCGGGGCGCAGTACAATGAGCAGTTCTTC	CASSPGAQYNEQFF
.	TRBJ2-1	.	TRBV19	TGTGCCAGTAAAGACGGCTTAGGGTCCTACAATGAGCAGTTCTTC	CASKDGLGSYNEQFF
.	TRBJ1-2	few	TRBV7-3	TGTGCCAGCAGCACACAGGGTGGTGGCTACACCTTC	CASSTQGGGYTF
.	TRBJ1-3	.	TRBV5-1	TGCGCCAGCAGCTCTTCGGCCGGAAACACCATATATTTT	CASSSSAGNTIYF
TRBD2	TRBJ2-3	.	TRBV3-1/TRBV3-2	TGTGCCAGCAGCCAACTTGAGACTAGCGGGGGGTCGGATACGCAGTATTTT	CASSQLETSGGSDTQYF
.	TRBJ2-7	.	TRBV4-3	TGCGCCAGCAGCCAAGATCAGGCAGGGGCCTACGAGCAGTACTTC	CASSQDQAGAYEQYF
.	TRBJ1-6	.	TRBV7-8	TGTGCCAGCAGCTTACGTACGGATAATTCACCCCTCCACTTT	CASSLRTDNSPLHF
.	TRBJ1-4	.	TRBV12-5	TGTGCTAGTGGACGACAGTTGGGCGAAAAACTGTTTTTT	CASGRQLGEKLFF
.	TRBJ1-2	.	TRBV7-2	TGTGCCAGCAGCTCTGAATGGGGACAAACCTATGGCTACACCTTC	CASSSEWGQTYGYTF
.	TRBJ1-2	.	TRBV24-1	TGTGCCACCAGTGACGTGGGAGACTATGGCTACACCTTC	CATSDVGDYGYTF
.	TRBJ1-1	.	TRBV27	TGTGCCAGCATCCTGGGAGGGGAAGCTTTCTTT	CASILGGEAFF
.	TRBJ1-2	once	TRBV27	TGTGCCAGCAGTTTAAACAGGAGGAACTATGGCTACACCTTC	CASSLNRRNYGYTF
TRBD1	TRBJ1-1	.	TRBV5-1	TGCGCCAGCAGCTTGGGGGACAGGGCCACTGAAGCTTTCTTT	CASSLGDRATEAFF
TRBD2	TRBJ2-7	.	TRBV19	TGTGCCACTGCGATTGGCGGGGGGGCCTACGAGCAGTACTTC	CATAIGGGAYEQYF
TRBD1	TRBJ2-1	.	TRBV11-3	TGTGCCAGCAGCAACAGGGGTCCCGAGCAGTTCTTC	CASSNRGPEQFF
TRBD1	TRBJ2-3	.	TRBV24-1	TGTGCCACCAGTGATTCCTCGGTGCAGGGGGCAGATACGCAGTATTTT	CATSDSSVQGADTQYF
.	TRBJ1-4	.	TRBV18	TGTGCCAGCTCACGTGGACAGCCTCCAAATGAAAAACTGTTTTTT	CASSRGQPPNEKLFF
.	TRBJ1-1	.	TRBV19	TGTGCCAGTAGTCCCATTCCAGATATGAACACTGAAGCTTTCTTT	CASSPIPDMNTEAFF
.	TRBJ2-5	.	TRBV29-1	TGCAGCGTTGAAGATCGGCCCTTTCAAGAGACCCAGTACTTC	CSVEDRPFQETQYF
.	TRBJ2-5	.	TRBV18	TGTGCCAGCTCACCGGAGGGCTATGGGACCCAGTACTTC	CASSPEGYGTQYF
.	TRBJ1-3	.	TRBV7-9	TGTGCCAGCAGCTTACTGGACGGAAACACCATATATTTT	CASSLLDGNTIYF
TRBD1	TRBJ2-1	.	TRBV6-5	TGTGCCAGCACTACAAGGGGACAGGGGTACAATGAGCAGTTCTTC	CASTTRGQGYNEQFF
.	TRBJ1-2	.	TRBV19	TGTGCCAGTAGCCCGACGGGGAGGTATGGCTACACCTTC	CASSPTGRYGYTF
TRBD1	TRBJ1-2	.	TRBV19	TGTGCCAGCCATAGCTCAGGGGGCCACTATGGCTACACCTTC	CASHSSGGHYGYTF
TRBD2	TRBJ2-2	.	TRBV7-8	TGTGCCAGCAGCCAAAGGGAACTAGCGGGGAGGCTGAACACCGGGGAGCTGTTTTTT	CASSQRELAGRLNTGELFF
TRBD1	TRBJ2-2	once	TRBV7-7	TGTGCTAGCAGCGACCGGACAGGGGTGTGGACCGGGGAGCTGTTTTTT	CASSDRTGVWTGELFF
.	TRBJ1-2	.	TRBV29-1	TGCAGCGTCGTGGGCTATCAGACCTATGGCTACACCTTC	CSVVGYQTYGYTF
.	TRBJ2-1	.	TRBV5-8	TGTGCCAGCAGCGAAAACTGGGTACAGTTCTTC	CASSENWVQFF
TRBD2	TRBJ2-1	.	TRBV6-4	TGTGCCAGCAGTGTTGGGGGGGGCTCCTACAATGAGCAGTTCTTC	CASSVGGGSYNEQFF
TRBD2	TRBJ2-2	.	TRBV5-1	TGCGCCAGCAGCCCGGGACTAGCGGGGGTCAACACCGGGGAGCTGTTTTTT	CASSPGLAGVNTGELFF
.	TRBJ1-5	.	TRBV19	TGTGCCAGTAGTATGCTGGGGGTGAGTCAGCCCCAGCATTTT	CASSMLGVSQPQHF
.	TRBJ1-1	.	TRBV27	TGTGCCAGCAGTGCAGCGGTGGGAGAAGCTTTCTTT	CASSAAVGEAFF
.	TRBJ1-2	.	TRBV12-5	TGTGCTAGTGGTTTGGCGCCAGAACAGGTCGAACACTATGGCTACACCTTC	CASGLAPEQVEHYGYTF
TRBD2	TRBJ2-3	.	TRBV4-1	TGCGCCAGCAGCCAATTGACCGGGACTAGCGGGGCGTCAGATACGCAGTATTTT	CASSQLTGTSGASDTQYF
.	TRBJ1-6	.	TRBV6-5	TGTGCCAGTGTAAACCAGAGAGGAGACTCACCCCTCCACTTT	CASVNQRGDSPLHF
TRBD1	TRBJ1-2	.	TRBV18	TGTGCCAGCTCACCACCGGAGACAGGGGTTTTCTATGGCTACACCTTC	CASSPPETGVFYGYTF
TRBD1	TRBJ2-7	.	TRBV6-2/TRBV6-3	TGTGCCAGCAGTTCCGGACAGGGGAGGGCCTACGAGCAGTACTTC	CASSSGQGRAYEQYF
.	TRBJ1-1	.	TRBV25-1	TGTGCCAGCAGTGAACCGGGACGAACTGAAGCTTTCTTT	CASSEPGRTEAFF
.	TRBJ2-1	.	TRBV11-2	TGTGCCAGCAGCTTATCGGGTCGGGACAATGAGCAGTTCTTC	CASSLSGRDNEQFF